Many counts were recorded for the clone carrying this T cell receptor beta chain. Its antigen is not identified. Pregnancy or lactation, uncontrolled infections and other autoimmune diseases were grounds for excluding patients. The sample comes from a study of Graves' ophthalmopathy and Graves' hyperthyroidism. The study's findings and limits: Sensitivity of around 67% and specificity of approximately 73% were achieved by the model that predicted ophthalmopathy progression. Most thyroid clonotypes expanded beyond 0.001 frequency were also found in blood.

From RNA, the CDR3 regions of TCR beta chains were amplified and sequenced. HTBI primers served in a first-round RT-PCR, which a second-round multiplex PCR followed. TCRdb re-called the multiplex PCR reads through MiXCR, storing one row per CDR3 protein. The data contain approximately 330,000 distinct CDR3 sequences, about a sixth of them seen just once; the ten biggest clones take up over 9%. The germline V and J ends were trimmed by 4 bases and 2 bases, with 6 bases remaining between them. This CDR3 region has 11 residues. Per germline, CDR1 SQVTM and CDR2 ANQGSEA. The receptor's source is an adult man with Graves' ophthalmopathy. The J gene is TRBJ2-7, the V gene TRBV29-1; D remains unclear. The sequencing input was peripheral blood. The CDR3 region has the DNA TGCAGCGTTGGCGGTCCCTACGAGCAGTACTTC. Encoded protein: CSVGGPYEQYF.